This is a list of T cell receptor beta chains from one sample in a study of molecular identifiers for immune sequencing clone quantification. TCRdb called the PCR reads again in MiXCR, with one record for every CDR3 protein. The table records 7,500 to 9,500 distinct CDR3 sequences, roughly 14% of them present only once. The material sequenced was naive CD8+ T cells from blood, with Jurkat cell RNA spiked in. The receptors stem from a human donor in good health. Some libraries in this study had Jurkat cell RNA spiked in. CDR3s include the opening cysteine and the closing phenylalanine or tryptophan. The D gene is left open where the match is weak. Size values are once, few and many counts, or a class for expanded clones, and some rows have none.

d_call cdr3_length j_call clone_size v_call cdr3_aa cdr3_nt
TRBD2 15 TRBJ2-1 many TRBV7-9 CASSIGLAGPHEQFF TGTGCCAGCAGCATAGGACTAGCGGGGCCGCATGAGCAGTTCTTC
TRBD1 15 TRBJ2-1 many TRBV20-1 CSARDLGTGANEQFF TGCAGTGCTAGAGATTTAGGGACAGGGGCCAATGAGCAGTTCTTC
- 15 TRBJ2-7 medium-sized TRBV12-5 CASGLVVKEVSEQYF TGTGCTAGTGGTTTGGTAGTGAAGGAGGTAAGCGAGCAGTACTTC
- 15 TRBJ2-3 many TRBV7-9 CASSLVLAPADTQYF TGTGCCAGCAGCTTAGTCCTAGCCCCTGCAGATACGCAGTATTTT
TRBD1 17 TRBJ2-3 many TRBV4-2 CASSQDGQGALSDTQYF TGTGCCAGCAGCCAAGATGGGCAGGGGGCATTGTCGGATACGCAGTATTTT
TRBD2 15 TRBJ2-4 - TRBV6-6 CAGSYSSGAKNIQYF TGTGCCGGTAGTTACTCTAGCGGAGCCAAAAACATTCAGTACTTC
TRBD1 16 TRBJ2-7 medium-sized TRBV4-1 CASSQEPGQVLYEQYF TGCGCCAGCAGCCAAGAACCCGGACAGGTCCTCTACGAGCAGTACTTC
- 15 TRBJ2-2 many TRBV7-9 CASSFTVANTGELFF TGTGCCAGCAGCTTTACAGTCGCGAACACCGGGGAGCTGTTTTTT
TRBD1 15 TRBJ2-2 many TRBV7-9 CASRRGTENTGELFF TGTGCCAGCAGACGAGGGACAGAGAACACCGGGGAGCTGTTTTTT
- 19 TRBJ2-3 medium-sized TRBV29-1 CSVEEVGSSLSSATDTQYF TGCAGCGTTGAAGAGGTGGGCAGTTCGTTGAGCAGCGCCACAGATACGCAGTATTTT
- 14 TRBJ2-2 many TRBV5-1 CASSGPRGSGELFF TGCGCCAGCAGCGGACCCAGGGGTTCCGGGGAGCTGTTTTTT
TRBD1 16 TRBJ2-3 medium-sized TRBV2 CASSAWTGAGTDTQYF TGTGCCAGCAGTGCGTGGACAGGGGCGGGCACAGATACGCAGTATTTT
- 15 TRBJ2-7 many TRBV6-1 CASSEERGYGYEQYF TGTGCCAGCAGTGAAGAACGGGGGTATGGTTACGAGCAGTACTTC
- 15 TRBJ1-1 medium-sized TRBV5-1 CASSLVGGSGTEAFF TGCGCCAGCAGCTTGGTGGGGGGCTCGGGCACTGAAGCTTTCTTT
- 14 TRBJ1-1 medium-sized TRBV4-2 CASSQESMNTEAFF TGTGCCAGCAGCCAAGAAAGCATGAACACTGAAGCTTTCTTT
TRBD1 14 TRBJ1-1 medium-sized TRBV6-5 CASRDRAKNTEAFF TGTGCCAGTAGAGACAGGGCAAAGAACACTGAAGCTTTCTTT
- 16 TRBJ1-1 many TRBV19 CASSIEPRLGFAEAFF TGTGCCAGTAGTATAGAACCCCGATTGGGATTCGCTGAAGCTTTCTTT
- 15 TRBJ2-2 medium-sized TRBV19 CASHWGGRGTGELFF TGTGCCTCACACTGGGGGGGGCGCGGGACCGGGGAGCTGTTTTTT
TRBD2 15 TRBJ2-7 medium-sized TRBV7-2 CASSYGLAGGYEQYF TGTGCCAGCAGCTACGGACTAGCGGGAGGATACGAGCAGTACTTC
- 13 TRBJ2-3 - TRBV7-9 CASSSDWSTGQYF TGTGCCAGCAGCTCCGACTGGTCGACCGGGCAGTATTTT
- 14 TRBJ2-3 medium-sized TRBV6-5 CASSSEGHTDTQYF TGTGCCAGCAGTTCTGAGGGGCACACAGATACGCAGTATTTT
- 18 TRBJ2-3 medium-sized TRBV6-5 CASSQRSRQTPSTDTQYF TGTGCCAGCAGCCAACGAAGTCGACAGACCCCTAGCACAGATACGCAGTATTTT
- 13 TRBJ1-1 many TRBV12-3/TRBV12-4 CASSLRGKSEAFF TGTGCCAGCAGCCTCAGGGGAAAGTCTGAAGCTTTCTTT
- 12 TRBJ2-7 - TRBV6-2/TRBV6-3 CASVSPAYEQYF TGTGCCAGCGTCTCGCCGGCCTACGAGCAGTACTTT
- 13 TRBJ2-3 medium-sized TRBV6-6 CASSYGLEDTQYF TGTGCCAGCAGTTACGGTCTTGAAGATACGCAGTATTTT
- 12 TRBJ2-1 many TRBV29-1 CSVEWGYNEQFF TGCAGCGTTGAGTGGGGCTACAATGAGCAGTTCTTC
- 12 TRBJ1-1 many TRBV12-3/TRBV12-4 CASRGGNTEAFF TGTGCCAGCAGGGGGGGGAACACTGAAGCTTTCTTT
- 16 TRBJ2-2 many TRBV10-3 CAICEAGTTNTGELFF TGTGCCATCTGTGAGGCTGGGACAACGAACACCGGGGAGCTGTTTTTT
TRBD2 17 TRBJ2-3 many TRBV3-1 CASSEATSGGASDTQYF TGTGCCAGCAGCGAAGCTACTAGCGGGGGGGCCTCGGATACGCAGTATTTT
- 14 TRBJ2-2 medium-sized TRBV9 CASSASGDTGELFF TGTGCCAGCAGCGCGAGCGGAGACACCGGGGAGCTGTTTTTT
TRBD1 13 TRBJ2-5 - TRBV30 CASEQGTRATQYF TGTGCCTCGGAACAGGGGACCCGAGCGACCCAGTACTTC
TRBD2 13 TRBJ2-7 medium-sized TRBV25-1 CASSESGAYEQYF TGTGCCAGCAGTGAGAGCGGGGCCTACGAGCAGTACTTC
TRBD1 17 TRBJ2-2 many TRBV27 CASSFLTTGANTGELFF TGTGCCAGCAGTTTTCTGACGACAGGGGCGAACACCGGGGAGCTGTTTTTT
- 12 TRBJ2-1 - TRBV5-4 CASSLGQVEMFF TGTGCCAGCAGCTTGGGACAGGTAGAGATGTTCTTC
TRBD2 14 TRBJ2-1 medium-sized TRBV5-4 CASSWTTSGSFWFF TGTGCCAGCAGCTGGACGACTAGCGGGAGTTTTTGGTTCTTC
TRBD1 16 TRBJ2-1 medium-sized TRBV4-3 CASSQDRTGSSNEQFF TGCGCCAGCAGCCAAGATCGGACAGGGAGTTCGAATGAGCAGTTCTTC
TRBD2 15 TRBJ2-5 many TRBV4-1 CASSLAGRGRETQYF TGCGCCAGCAGCCTAGCGGGGAGGGGCAGGGAGACCCAGTACTTC
TRBD2 15 TRBJ2-3 medium-sized TRBV6-6 CASSYSREGTDTQYF TGTGCCAGCAGTTATTCCCGGGAGGGCACAGATACGCAGTATTTT
- 12 TRBJ2-1 many TRBV6-2/TRBV6-3 CASSYLSNEQFF TGTGCCAGCAGTTACCTTAGCAATGAGCAGTTCTTC
- 16 TRBJ2-2 medium-sized TRBV7-9 CASSLSTTPNTGELFF TGTGCCAGCAGCTTATCCACGACCCCGAACACCGGGGAGCTGTTTTTT
TRBD1 13 TRBJ1-5 medium-sized TRBV18 CARQTGSNQPQHF TGTGCCAGACAGACAGGGAGCAATCAGCCCCAGCATTTT
TRBD1 15 TRBJ2-2 medium-sized TRBV7-9 CASSPRDRVVGELFF TGTGCCAGCAGCCCCCGGGACAGGGTCGTCGGGGAGCTGTTTTTT
- 16 TRBJ2-7 many TRBV2 CASNPGSRETTYEQYF TGTGCCAGCAACCCGGGGAGCAGGGAGACTACCTACGAGCAGTACTTC
TRBD2 17 TRBJ2-7 many TRBV20-1 CSASSPGLAGGTYEQYF TGCAGTGCGTCATCTCCGGGACTAGCGGGGGGGACCTACGAGCAGTACTTC
- 15 TRBJ2-7 medium-sized TRBV7-9 CASTDLAKHSYEQYF TGTGCCAGCACAGACCTAGCGAAACACTCCTACGAGCAGTACTTC
- 15 TRBJ2-3 medium-sized TRBV27 CASSFQGRRTDTQYF TGTGCCAGCAGTTTTCAGGGACGGCGCACAGATACGCAGTATTTT
TRBD1 13 TRBJ2-5 medium-sized TRBV10-3 CAISVDRGETQYF TGTGCCATCAGTGTGGACAGGGGAGAGACCCAGTACTTC
- 14 TRBJ2-7 - TRBV10-3 CAIAAGANPYEQYF TGTGCCATTGCAGCGGGTGCGAACCCCTACGAGCAGTACTTC
TRBD2 17 TRBJ2-3 medium-sized TRBV6-2/TRBV6-3 CASSSHDGAGGPDTQYF TGTGCCAGCAGCTCTCATGACGGAGCGGGGGGGCCAGATACGCAGTATTTT
- 15 TRBJ2-7 many TRBV9 CASSVVAESTYEQYF TGTGCCAGCAGCGTCGTCGCGGAATCGACCTACGAGCAGTACTTC
TRBD1 13 TRBJ2-1 few TRBV7-8 CASRHRGGNEQFF TGTGCCAGCAGGCACAGGGGTGGCAATGAGCAGTTCTTC
TRBD1 15 TRBJ2-7 medium-sized TRBV20-1 CSASYSGTGPYEQYF TGCAGTGCTAGTTACTCCGGGACAGGGCCATACGAGCAGTACTTC